This TCR beta chain was observed in a study of cytomegalovirus exposure and HLA in healthy donors. General study points: Previous analysis showed most TCR beta V segments were productive about 90% or about 30% of the time. Several of the most significant clusters appeared linked to common viral pathogens, based on a later analysis. Per a later analysis, about 15,000 TCR beta sequences showed association with HLA alleles at 0.05 false discovery rate.

Primers for the PCR totalled 60 Vbeta and 13 Jbeta. Clones were read by immunoSEQ multiplex PCR, and TCRdb kept only the in-frame ones, dropping some. Of tens of thousands of clones in the sample, 76% were seen once. Trimming removed 8 bases from V and 4 bases from J; junction bases left unmatched: 14. Per the germline V gene, CDR1 is MNHNY and CDR2 is SVGAGI (reference sequence). The CDR3 spans 16 residues. Notes on this clone: Its matching antigen is unknown.

The source is a male donor in good health and CMV-seronegative. This chain joins TRBV6-6 and TRBJ2-1; 7 bases are shared with TRBD2. The material sequenced was PBMCs. The CDR3 sequence is CASAKTDGGSYNEQFF. In DNA, the CDR3 is TGTGCCAGCGCAAAAACCGATGGCGGGAGTTACAATGAGCAGTTCTTC.